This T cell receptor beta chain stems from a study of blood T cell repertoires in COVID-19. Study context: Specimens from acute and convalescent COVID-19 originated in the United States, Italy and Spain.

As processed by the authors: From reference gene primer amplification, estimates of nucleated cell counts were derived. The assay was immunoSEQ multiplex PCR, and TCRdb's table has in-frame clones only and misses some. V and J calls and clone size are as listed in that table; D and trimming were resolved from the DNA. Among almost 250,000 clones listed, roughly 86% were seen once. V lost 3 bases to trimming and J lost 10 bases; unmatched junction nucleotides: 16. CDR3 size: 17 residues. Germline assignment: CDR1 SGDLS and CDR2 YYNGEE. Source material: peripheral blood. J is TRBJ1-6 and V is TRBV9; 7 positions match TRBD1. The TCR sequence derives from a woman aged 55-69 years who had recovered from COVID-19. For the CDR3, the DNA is TGTGCCAGCAGCGCCCCAGGGACAGAAGATATAGGCTCACCCCTCCACTTT. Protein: CASSAPGTEDIGSPLHF.